Below are 7 T cell receptor beta chains sequenced from a single sample in a study of T cell clonality in common variable immunodeficiency. Study results and limitations: Fewer deletions and N-nucleotide insertions were reportedly seen in common variable immunodeficiency TCR beta sequences.

Assay used: immunoSEQ multiplex PCR; TCRdb lists only in-frame clones, some missing. The sample has 26,000 or so clones, none seen only once. Their cognate antigens are unknown. The sequenced sample was peripheral blood mononuclear cells. The receptors originated from a human donor with common variable immunodeficiency.

This clone appeared a few times. Read sequence stops 3 residues before the CDR3 end, and the germline J gene provides the missing end. This rearrangement joins TRBV7-2 to TRBJ2-7; TRBD2 agrees at 8 bases. This CDR3 has 14 residues. Unmatched junction bases numbered 6, after V lost 3 bases and J lost 5 bases. Germline CDR1 is SGHTA and CDR2 is FQGNSA. CDR3 DNA (partial): TGTGCCAGCAGCTTTGTTAGCGGGATGGACGAG. Its translation is CASSFVSGMDE. The whole CDR3 reads CASSFVSGMDEQYF.

This clone was detected ten times or more. The DNA ends 3 residues before the CDR3 does, and the rest of the CDR3 is filled in from the germline J gene. The chain is built from TRBV20-1 and TRBJ2-3, with 13 bases matching TRBD2. V gave up 3 bases and J gave up 4 bases; unmatched junction bases: 10. CDR3 length: 17 residues. Germline loops: CDR1 DFQATT, CDR2 SNEGSKA (reference sequence). The CDR3 loop is CSASQSPTSGGADTQYF. Partial CDR3 DNA: TGCAGTGCTAGTCAGAGCCCTACTAGCGGGGGGGCAGATACG.

The table lists this clone with many counts. The CDR3 end falls 3 residues outside the read, so it is completed with the germline J gene. The chain couples TRBV18 to TRBJ2-7; 11 bases map to TRBD1. V was pared by 2 bases and J by 6 bases, with 3 bases of the junction left unmatched. This CDR3 contains 14 residues. Germline loops: CDR1 KGHSH, CDR2 LQKENI. CDR3: CASSPGTGGGEQYF. The CDR3 DNA, read in part, is TGTGCCAGCTCACCAGGGACAGGGGGAGGCGAG.

This clone was found many times. Sequencing ends 3 residues short of the CDR3 end; the germline J gene provides the rest. The chain recombines TRBV5-1 with TRBJ1-2; TRBD1 aligns across 8 bases. J gave up 5 bases and V 3 bases, and 9 bases lay outside the gene matches. Germline CDR1 reads SGHRS; CDR2 reads YFSETQ. This CDR3 region has 15 residues. The sequenced part of the CDR3 DNA is TGCGCCAGCAGCTCTCAAGGGCAGGGGGCGTATGGC. Translating gives CASSSQGQGAYG. The complete CDR3 reads CASSSQGQGAYGYTF.

This clone was recorded many times. The read stops 3 residues short of the end of the CDR3; the missing end is completed from the germline J gene. The chain is built from TRBV2 and TRBJ2-1; TRBD2 matches 9 bases. The CDR3 runs to 14 residues. J gave up 0 bases and V 6 bases, and 0 bases lay outside the gene matches. Looked up from germline, CDR1 is SNHLY and CDR2 is FYNNEI. The sequenced part of the CDR3 DNA is TGTGCCAGCAGGACTAGCGGCTCCTACAATGAG. Translation gives CASRTSGSYNE. The whole CDR3 protein reads CASRTSGSYNEQFF.

This clone was counted a few times. Coverage ceases 3 residues before the CDR3 finishes, and the germline J gene fills in the end. The chain joins TRBV30 to TRBJ2-7; D ambiguous. With 5 bases removed from V and 2 bases from J, the gap between germline ends came to 10 bases. CDR3 length equals 12 residues. The germline gives CDR1 GTSNPN, CDR2 SVGIG (reference sequence). The CDR3 protein is CAWVDSTYEQYF. The covered CDR3 bases are TGTGCCTGGGTTGACTCAACCTACGAG.

A note on this clone: The CDR3 is cut off 3 residues early in the read; its end comes from the germline J gene. The chain has TRBV7-9 and TRBJ1-1, with D possibly TRBD1 on 6 matching bases. CDR3 length equals 15 residues. Trimming took off 1 base at V and 3 bases at J, with 12 bases between the two ends. The V gene's germline CDR1 is SEHNR and CDR2 FQNEAQ (reference sequence). Incomplete CDR3 DNA: TGTGCCAGCAGCTTAGATTCAGGGGTGGACACTGAA. Residues: CASSLDSGVDTE. The whole CDR3 protein reads CASSLDSGVDTEAFF. The full variable domain, completed using reference TRBV7-9 and TRBJ1-1, is DTGVSQNPRHKITKRGQNVTFRCDPISEHNRLYWYRQTLGQGPEFLTYFQNEAQLEKSRLLSDRFSAERPKGSFSTLEIQRTEQGDSAMYLCASSLDSGVDTEAFFGQGTRLTVV.